The 3 T cell receptor beta chains below come from one sample, sequenced in a study of siplizumab effects on memory and regulatory T cells. Repertoires were generated with immunoSEQ multiplex PCR, while TCRdb's copy carries only in-frame clones and drops some. The table has about 100,000 clones, 75% to 95% seen once. Sequencing used CD4+ T cells sorted from blood. These TCRs come from a human donor in good health.

The chain carries TRBV7-3 and TRBJ1-2, with 10 bases lining up with TRBD1. Germline values: CDR1 SGHTA, CDR2 FQGTGA. The CDR3 length is 13 residues. The trim removed 6 bases at V and 6 bases at J, leaving 4 bases unmatched. The CDR3 DNA reads TGTGCCAGCAGGTCCGGGACAGGGGATGGCTACACCTTC. Encoded protein: CASRSGTGDGYTF. Supplemented by reference TRBV7-3 and TRBJ1-2, the full variable domain reads GAGVSQTPSNKVTEKGKYVELRCDPISGHTALYWYRQSLGQGPEFLIYFQGTGAADDSGLPNDRFFAVRPEGSVSTLKIQRTERGDSAVYLCASRSGTGDGYTFGSGTRLTVV.

Notes on this clone: The identical CDR3 is also encoded by other nucleotide sequences in the sample. This chain joins TRBV6-5 and TRBJ1-2; D not resolved. V was pared by 2 bases and J by 4 bases, with 2 bases between. Germline values: CDR1 MNHEY, CDR2 SVGAGI. There are 11 residues in the CDR3. The CDR3, as DNA: TGTGCCAGCAGTTACGGCTATGGCTACACCTTC. This codes for CASSYGYGYTF.

The genes are TRBV18 and TRBJ2-7; the match to TRBD2 covers 8 bases. The germline CDR1 and CDR2 sequences are KGHSH and LQKENI. Trimming cost V 0 bases and J 2 bases; bases outside gene matches: 6. CDR3 length equals 16 residues. The CDR3 nucleotides are TGTGCCAGCTCACCACCGGTTGGTAGCGGGGCCTACGAGCAGTACTTC. Translated, it gives CASSPPVGSGAYEQYF.